This entry is about one TCR beta chain. No antigen is known for it. This sample is part of a study of CD8+ T cells in alopecia areata. Isolated RNA was reverse transcribed into cDNA used as the sequencing template. TCRdb keeps only in-frame clones here, not all; method: immunoSEQ multiplex PCR. Among approximately 280,000 clones listed, over 45% were seen once. This CDR3 has 12 residues. V lost 7 bases and J lost 7, with 12 bases in between. CDR1 is MNHEY and CDR2 is SVGAGI in the germline V gene. Treatment described: oral pan-JAK inhibitor, 5-10 mg twice daily. Lesional scalp tissue (obtained by punch biopsy) and peripheral blood were collected from alopecia areata patients. The study's findings and limits: For baseline CD8+ expansion, any link to response stays uncertain with one nonresponder. During tofacitinib treatment, many expanded lesional clones remained in scalp and blood.

This sequence joins TRBV6-5 and TRBJ2-3; perhaps TRBD1 as D (6 bases). This sequence was found in a human donor with alopecia areata. Sequenced material: CD4+ T cells sorted from blood, taken at week 24, from a patient treated with tofacitinib. CDR3 region: CASIGGGNTQYF. CDR3 DNA sequence: TGTGCCAGCATAGGGGGTGGAAATACGCAGTATTTT.